The 29 T cell receptor beta chains presented below share a single source sample, sequenced in a study of beta chain features in type 1 diabetes. The whole isolated RNA underwent reverse transcription, so sequencing captured expressed TCRB transcripts. Using immunoSEQ multiplex PCR, the repertoire was profiled, and TCRdb retains in-frame clones only, with some absent. The repertoire consists of just over 450,000 clones, with approximately 28% occurring once and the leading ten covering 0.06% to 0.07%. The sequencing sample was made of naive CD4+ T cells from blood. The receptor source for this set is a man between 18 and 35 years old in good health.

The CDR3: CASSRSDGYNEQFF. The CDR3 DNA is TGTGCCAGCAGTAGGAGTGACGGTTACAATGAGCAGTTCTTC. This chain links TRBV27 with TRBJ2-1; D uncertain. The CDR3 consists of 14 residues. V lost 5 bases and J 4 bases, leaving 12 bases between the germline ends. Per germline, CDR1 MNHEY and CDR2 SMNVEV (reference sequence).

The V call is TRBV23-1, the J call TRBJ2-4, with 8 positions matching TRBD2. TRBV23-1 carries the ORF label, with uncertain function. With 1 base clipped from V and 6 bases from J, the junction kept 14 bases outside the gene matches. The CDR3 runs 18 residues. The DNA for the CDR3 is TGCGCCAGCAGTCAATTCCTAACCGGGAGGGCGGCGGGAAACATTCAGTACTTC. As protein: CASSQFLTGRAAGNIQYF.

This clone has just a few counts. The chain employs TRBV10-3 and TRBJ2-7, with D possibly TRBD1 on 6 matching bases. Trimming removed 0 bases at V and 0 bases at J, with 9 bases between. Germline V gives CDR1 ENHRY, CDR2 SYGVKD. This CDR3 spans 15 amino acids. The CDR3 region is CAISESTGLSYEQYF. The CDR3 DNA reads TGTGCCATCAGTGAGTCGACAGGACTCTCCTACGAGCAGTACTTC.

This chain joins TRBV18 and TRBJ2-7; D remains unclear. The germline gives CDR1 KGHSH, CDR2 LQKENI. Trimming stripped 3 bases from V and 2 bases from J, with 11 bases between. The CDR3 totals 14 residues. CDR3 sequence (DNA): TGTGCCAGCTCACCTCCCAGCGTCGCCTACGAGCAGTACTTC. It translates to CASSPPSVAYEQYF. The variable domain in full, with the rest retrieved from reference TRBV18 and TRBJ2-7, is NAGVMQNPRHLVRRRGQEARLRCSPMKGHSHVYWYRQLPEEGLKFMVYLQKENIIDESGMPKERFSAEFPKEGPSILRIQQVVRGDSAAYFCASSPPSVAYEQYFGPGTRLTVT.

This chain links TRBV2 with TRBJ2-5, with 8 bases fitting TRBD1. The trim removed 11 bases at V and 5 bases at J, leaving 4 bases unmatched. This CDR3 region has 11 residues. Looked up from germline, CDR1 is SNHLY and CDR2 is FYNNEI. CDR3 bases: TGTGCCGGCGGACAGGGCGAGACCCAGTACTTC. It codes for CAGGQGETQYF.

This sequence joins TRBV25-1 and TRBJ2-6; D might be TRBD2 (6 bases). Germline lookup yields CDR1 MGHDK and CDR2 SYGVNS. V lost 0 bases, J lost 3 bases, and 9 bases lay in between. The CDR3 has 16 residues. DNA of the CDR3: TGTGCCAGCAGTGAATATGGGGGAGGTGGGGCCAACGTCCTGACTTTC. It is translated as CASSEYGGGGANVLTF.

The chain employs TRBV14 and TRBJ2-1, with TRBD2 identical over 8 bases. Germline V CDR1 and CDR2: SGHDN, FVKESK. The CDR3 runs to 18 residues. V lost 4 bases, J lost 8 bases, and 19 bases stayed unmatched. The chain's CDR3 is CASSLRRIAGRLSDEQFF. In DNA form, the CDR3 reads TGTGCCAGCAGCCTACGACGGATAGCGGGGAGGTTGTCAGATGAGCAGTTCTTC.

The gene calls are TRBV30 and TRBJ2-7, with no clear D. Trimming took 3 bases from V and 2 from J, leaving 26 bases between them. CDR1 is GTSNPN and CDR2 is SVGIG in the germline V gene (reference sequence). The CDR3 length is 18 residues. This CDR3 reads CAWRPAFLSNLPPYEQYF. CDR3 DNA: TGTGCCTGGAGGCCCGCCTTTCTGTCGAATCTTCCCCCCTACGAGCAGTACTTC.

This clone has more than one count but fewer than ten. The chain links TRBV14 to TRBJ2-7, with D unclear. Per the germline V gene, CDR1 is SGHDN and CDR2 is FVKESK. CDR3 length: 17 residues. Trimming took 1 base from V and 6 from J, leaving 22 bases between them. The CDR3 DNA follows: TGTGCCAGCAGCCAAGTAGTAGGCCGCGCGCGGCTCGGCGAGCAGTACTTC. This gives the protein CASSQVVGRARLGEQYF.

To note about this clone: The same CDR3 also results from other DNA sequences found in this sample. The chain is built from TRBV29-1 and TRBJ1-2; D unclear. CDR3 length equals 10 residues. V lost 4 bases to trimming and J lost 4 bases, with 4 bases between them. Germline V gene sequence: CDR1 SQVTM, CDR2 ANQGSEA. The CDR3 DNA is TGCAGCGTTGGGGGCTATGGCTACACCTTC. Translating it yields CSVGGYGYTF.

The chain recombines TRBV5-1 with TRBJ2-5; 11 nucleotides match TRBD2. The CDR3 totals 16 residues. J was trimmed by 4 bases and V by 0 bases; bases with no gene match: 5. Per germline, CDR1 SGHRS and CDR2 YFSETQ. Here the CDR3 DNA reads TGCGCCAGCAGCTTGGCGTTAGCGGGAGGGCCAGAGACCCAGTACTTC. As protein: CASSLALAGGPETQYF.

This clone was recorded a few times. V and J are TRBV9 and TRBJ2-7, with unresolved D. The CDR3 contains 15 residues. The V gene lost 4 bases and the J gene lost 3 bases, with 17 bases spanning the gap. Per the germline V gene, CDR1 is SGDLS and CDR2 is YYNGEE. The CDR3 DNA reads TGTGCCAGCAGCCCCCTACCGGGCCCCCTCTACGAGCAGTACTTC. Translated: CASSPLPGPLYEQYF.

In this sample, this clone turned up a few times. At one of its ends the junction is not consistent with the germline gene, which may arise from a read error. This chain uses TRBV7-8 with TRBJ2-1; D unclear. Germline assignment: CDR1 SGHVS and CDR2 FQNEAQ. The CDR3 runs to 12 residues. The CDR3, as DNA: TGTGCCAGCAGCTTAGTTGGTACCCGTCGTCTCTTC. It translates to CASSLVGTRRLF.

The chain has TRBV7-9 and TRBJ2-6, with 10 bases that match TRBD1. The V gene end was trimmed by 5 bases and the J gene end by 6 bases; junction bases not matched to a gene: 7. This CDR3 has 16 amino acids. Germline CDR1 and CDR2: SEHNR and FQNEAQ (reference sequence). Written as DNA, the CDR3 is TGTGCCAGCAGCGAGAGGGGACAGGGGATGGCCAACGTCCTGACTTTC. Translated: CASSERGQGMANVLTF.

This rearrangement joins TRBV2 to TRBJ2-5; TRBD1 might be the D (7 bases). The V gene's germline CDR1 is SNHLY and CDR2 FYNNEI. The CDR3 extends over 15 amino acids. V was trimmed by 3 bases and J by 2 bases, leaving 13 bases between them. Here the CDR3 reads CASSDRGTSQETQYF. The DNA of the CDR3 is TGTGCCAGCAGTGACAGGGGGACTTCACAAGAGACCCAGTACTTC.

V usage is TRBV7-2 and J usage is TRBJ2-5, with 11 bases fitting TRBD2. Germline lookup yields CDR1 SGHTA and CDR2 FQGNSA. V was clipped by 6 bases and J by 4 bases; unmatched bases: 7. The CDR3 spans 15 residues. In nucleotides, the CDR3 is TGTGCCAGCAGGACAACTAGCGGGAGTCCAGAGACCCAGTACTTC. It codes for CASRTTSGSPETQYF.

There are a few counts of this clone. The V gene is TRBV9, the J gene TRBJ1-3; D is ambiguous. In germline, CDR1 is SGDLS, CDR2 YYNGEE. Trimming cost V 3 bases and J 2 bases, with 9 bases left between them. The CDR3 loop spans 14 amino acids. The CDR3 protein is CASSDYRAGNTIYF. DNA for the CDR3: TGTGCCAGCAGCGACTACAGAGCTGGAAACACCATATATTTT.

The chain is built from TRBV29-1 and TRBJ2-4; weak D call: TRBD2 (5 bases). CDR1 is SQVTM, CDR2 ANQGSEA, per germline. The CDR3 is made up of 10 amino acids. V lost 6 bases to trimming and J lost 9 bases, with 9 bases between them. The CDR3, as DNA: TGCAGCGTAAGCGGACCCATTCAGTACTTC. Translating it yields CSVSGPIQYF.

V gene TRBV6-6 combines with J gene TRBJ2-5; D could derive from TRBD1 or TRBD2 (6 bases each). Trimming cost V 0 bases and J 7 bases, with 15 bases left between them. The germline V gene encodes CDR1 MNHNY and CDR2 SVGAGI (reference sequence). The CDR3 length is 15 residues. CDR3 sequence: CASSYSGGRGSTQYF. The CDR3 bases are TGTGCCAGCAGTTACTCAGGGGGGCGCGGGTCGACCCAGTACTTC.

This clone was seen only a few times. The chain uses TRBV14 and TRBJ2-7; D is unresolved. V lost 1 base and J 5 bases, leaving 12 bases between the germline ends. This CDR3 region has 14 residues. The germline V gene encodes CDR1 SGHDN and CDR2 FVKESK. This CDR3 is CASSQVRLTDEQYF. The CDR3 coding sequence is TGTGCCAGCAGCCAAGTACGGCTGACGGACGAGCAGTACTTC.

Here the CDR3 reads CASSQEGTTGEQFF. CDR3 bases: TGCGCCAGCAGCCAAGAAGGGACTACCGGTGAGCAGTTCTTC. The chain joins TRBV4-3 to TRBJ2-1; 7 bases are a match to TRBD2. The germline V gene has CDR1 LGHNA and CDR2 YSLEER. The CDR3 contains 14 residues. The V gene end was trimmed by 0 bases and the J gene end by 9 bases; junction bases not matched to a gene: 5.

This clone was counted a few times. The rearrangement links TRBV5-4 to TRBJ2-3; maybe TRBD2 (6 bases). V lost 3 bases, J lost 6 bases, and 14 bases lay in between. The germline V gene encodes CDR1 SGHNT and CDR2 YYREEE (reference sequence). This CDR3 has 14 amino acids. CDR3 in DNA: TGTGCCAGCAGCTCCGAGACTAGGGCGGATACGCAGTATTTT. Translated: CASSSETRADTQYF.

This clone was counted between two and nine times. Distinct nucleotide sequences in the sample also encode this CDR3. This chain connects TRBV7-2 to TRBJ2-5; D is uncertain. Germline CDR1 is SGHTA and CDR2 is FQGNSA. The CDR3 sequence is 13 residues long. V lost 1 base to trimming and J lost 4 bases, with 7 bases between them. The CDR3 reads CASSLVWGETQYF. The CDR3 region has the DNA TGTGCCAGCAGCTTAGTCTGGGGAGAGACCCAGTACTTC.

The chain recombines TRBV4-1 with TRBJ2-3, with unresolved D. CDR1 is MGHRA and CDR2 is YSYEKL in the germline V gene. V was shortened by 2 bases and J by 5 bases, with 8 bases between the two germline ends. The CDR3 sequence is 13 residues long. CDR3 sequence (DNA): TGCGCCAGCAGCCAACTAGTTCAAGATACGCAGTATTTT. The encoded protein is CASSQLVQDTQYF.

The chain combines TRBV28 with TRBJ2-3, with D possibly called TRBD1 or TRBD2 (5 bases each). V gave up 8 bases and J gave up 2 bases, with 14 bases separating them. The CDR3 is 14 residues long. Looked up from germline, CDR1 is MDHEN and CDR2 is SYDVKM. CDR3 sequence reads: CASGSAGTTDTQYF. CDR3 nucleotide sequence: TGTGCCAGCGGTAGCGCAGGGACCACAGATACGCAGTATTTT.

The V call is TRBV30, the J call TRBJ1-4, with a weak D call TRBD1 (5 bases). Germline CDR1 GTSNPN, CDR2 SVGIG (reference sequence). Trimming removed 3 bases at V and 8 bases at J, with 16 bases between. The CDR3 loop spans 14 amino acids. CDR3 sequence reads: CAWSVVGVREKLFF. The CDR3 bases are TGTGCCTGGAGCGTTGTAGGGGTTCGAGAAAAACTGTTTTTT.

The CDR3 DNA is TGCGCCAGCGGTGCGGGACAGGGTCAAGAGACCCAGTACTTC. It yields the protein CASGAGQGQETQYF. The rearrangement links TRBV5-1 to TRBJ2-5, with TRBD1 identical over 9 bases. V shed 7 bases and J 2 bases; nucleotides not matched to a gene: 6. Per the germline V gene, CDR1 is SGHRS and CDR2 is YFSETQ. The CDR3 contains 14 residues.

V is TRBV19 and J is TRBJ2-3; D ambiguous. Looked up from germline, CDR1 is LNHDA and CDR2 is SQIVND (reference sequence). There are 13 residues in the CDR3. V was cut by 5 bases and J by 7 bases, with 13 bases left in between. The CDR3 sequence: CASSSRTENTQYF. The CDR3 nucleotides read TGTGCCAGTAGTTCTCGGACGGAAAATACGCAGTATTTT.

The rearrangement joins TRBV30 to TRBJ1-5; 8 bases are shared with TRBD1. This CDR3 comprises 14 residues. CDR1 and CDR2 (germline): GTSNPN, SVGIG (reference sequence). Trimming at V came to 2 bases and at J to 7 bases, leaving 7 bases not matched to a gene. The CDR3 region is CAWSTPGGDQPQHF. The CDR3 DNA follows: TGTGCCTGGAGTACCCCAGGGGGCGACCAGCCCCAGCATTTT. The full variable domain, completed using reference TRBV30 and TRBJ1-5, is SQTIHQWPATLVQPVGSPLSLECTVEGTSNPNLYWYRQAAGRGLQLLFYSVGIGQISSEVPQNLSASRPQDRQFILSSKKLLLSDSGFYLCAWSTPGGDQPQHFGDGTRLSIL.